The entry below describes one TCR beta chain. Its antigen is as yet unknown. The data are from a study of cytomegalovirus exposure and HLA in healthy donors. Study-level points and caveats: Altogether, about 160 TCR beta chains were recorded as cytomegalovirus-associated. An apparent linkage of common viral pathogens to several of the most significant clusters emerged in a later analysis. An analysis was carried out at a later point. It showed that HLA-associated TCR beta chains were more clonally expanded than equally common non-associated chains.

After removal of 3 bases from V and 3 bases from J, the junction contained 5 bases not matched to a gene. The CDR3 has 14 amino acids. Germline CDR1 SGDLS, CDR2 YYNGEE. Researchers ran the PCR with 60 Vbeta and 13 Jbeta primers. TCRdb's copy holds only in-frame clones and misses some; the assay was immunoSEQ multiplex PCR. The repertoire consists of about 90,000 clones, with 70% to 85% occurring once and the leading ten covering 2.5% to 3.5%. Sequences were obtained from PBMCs. The gene calls are TRBV9 and TRBJ2-7; 8 bases align to TRBD1. This receptor was identified in a man aged 25 to 40 in good health and CMV-seronegative. The CDR3 DNA reads as TGTGCCAGCAGCGCCGACGGGACAGGCTACGAGCAGTACTTC. Its translation is CASSADGTGYEQYF.